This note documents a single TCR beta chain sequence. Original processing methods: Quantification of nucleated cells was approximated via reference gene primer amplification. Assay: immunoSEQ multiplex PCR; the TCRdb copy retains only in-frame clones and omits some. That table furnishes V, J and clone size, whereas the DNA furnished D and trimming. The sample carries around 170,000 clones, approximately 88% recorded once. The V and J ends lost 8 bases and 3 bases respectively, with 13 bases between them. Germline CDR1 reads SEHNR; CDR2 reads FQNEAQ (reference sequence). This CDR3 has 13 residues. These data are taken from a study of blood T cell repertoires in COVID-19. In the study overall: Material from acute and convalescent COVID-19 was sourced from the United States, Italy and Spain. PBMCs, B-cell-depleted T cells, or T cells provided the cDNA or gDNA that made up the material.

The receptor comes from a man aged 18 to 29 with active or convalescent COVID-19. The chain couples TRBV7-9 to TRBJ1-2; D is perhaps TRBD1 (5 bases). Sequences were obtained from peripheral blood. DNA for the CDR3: TGTGCCAGCGCGGGCGGGACTCACTATGGCTACACCTTC. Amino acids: CASAGGTHYGYTF. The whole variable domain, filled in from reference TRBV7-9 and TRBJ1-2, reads DTGVSQNPRHKITKRGQNVTFRCDPISEHNRLYWYRQTLGQGPEFLTYFQNEAQLEKSRLLSDRFSAERPKGSFSTLEIQRTEQGDSAMYLCASAGGTHYGYTFGSGTRLTVV.